Sequencing of this T cell receptor (beta chain) was carried out in a study of PD-1 blockade in classical Hodgkin lymphoma (dated by TCRdb to the early 2020s). Context from the whole study: Nivolumab dosing was 3 mg/kg intravenously every 2 weeks, continuing until either disease progression or unacceptable toxicity. The study used TCR beta sequencing and CyTOF to define a peripheral blood immune signature of response to PD-1 blockade in classical Hodgkin lymphoma. Overall results and qualifications from the work: A significant rise by C4D1 was seen in CD4+ but not CD8+ TCR diversity (p=0.0027 vs p=0.16), with the rise being most apparent in complete responders (p=0.02). Patients starting nivolumab less than 1 year after ASCT had lower diversity and were excluded from later analyses to avoid confounding by immune reconstitution. The study was limited to a single clinical trial cohort, and causes of repertoire differences, possibly disease activity or prior therapy, remained undefined. Among trial patients, those achieving complete response had baseline diversity similar to that of newly diagnosed patients, while diversity was significantly lower in partial responders and progressors. Newly diagnosed patients were reported to have lower baseline TCR diversity than healthy donors, and relapsed/refractory patients were reported to have lower baseline TCR diversity still.

The time point label of this sample denotes: cycle 1 day 1 (C1D1), immediately before nivolumab initiation. Relapse after autologous stem cell transplantation had occurred in all trial patients, and cohorts A, B and C were distinguished by prior brentuximab vedotin exposure. A total of roughly 57 patients with relapsed/refractory classical Hodgkin lymphoma made up the trial cohort, and each patient's best overall response was complete response, partial response or progressive disease. Single-agent nivolumab was administered to trial patients in the multi-cohort phase II CheckMate 205 trial. Best overall response was determined by an independent review committee according to the 2007 International Working Group response criteria. Trial PBMCs were obtained immediately prior to nivolumab initiation (C1D1) and on therapy at cycle 2 day 1 and cycle 4 day 1. Peripheral blood was collected in 8 mL Vacutainer Cell Preparation Tubes, from which PBMCs were isolated by centrifugation and then cryopreserved.

Turning to this clone: The antigen it binds to is not known. Base-call qualities are not available, and no considerably larger clone is one nucleotide away.

The Qiagen DNeasy kit was used to extract genomic DNA from unsorted PBMCs and from the negatively selected CD4+ and CD8+ fractions. TCR beta CDR3 regions were amplified by immunoSEQ multiplex PCR using primers annealing to V and J segments. A synthetic immune receptor repertoire was used to minimize amplification bias, and remaining bias was computationally removed after sequencing. Concerning the study's data processing: Custom Python scripts were used to quantify repertoire diversity as the Shannon entropy index. Unsorted, CD4+ and CD8+ repertoires were analyzed separately, except for combined analyses in which CD4+ and CD8+ sequences were merged in silico. Clonal expansion was defined as at least a 2-fold frequency increase after treatment relative to C1D1, with a pseudocount of 0.5 for undetected baseline clones. Clones with 0 or 1 copy at C1D1 were classified as singleton clones, and clones with 2 or more copies were classified as non-singleton clones. Clones expanded in unsorted samples were annotated as CD4+, CD8+ or unknown by matching protein sequences in sorted samples from the same patient. Wilcoxon tests on paired samples were used to test changes in diversity from C1D1 to C4D1. TCRdb stores this immuneACCESS table with in-frame sequences only. Part of the clones is absent; in the studies checked, under half of the shortfall reflects unresolved V genes, and no reason is known for the rest. V, J and clone size derive from that table, while D and trimming were established from the DNA sequence. The sample table records 70,000 or so clones; just over 90% of these occur just once. Together, the top ten hold around 8.5% of the sample.

Counted from cysteine to phenylalanine, this CDR3 has 14 amino acids. The sequence is cut down to CDR3 DNA, 42 bases in frame from base 1. The germline V and J ends show losses of 5 bases and 5 bases respectively, and no gene match explains 8 bases of the junction. Based on the germline V gene, the CDR1 and CDR2 sequences are MNHEY and SVGAGI. This receptor was obtained from a human donor with classical Hodgkin lymphoma. The chain is encoded by TRBV6-5 joined to TRBJ2-7, with 8 bases in between that match TRBD1. Sequencing was performed on peripheral blood mononuclear cells (PBMCs), taken at baseline. The CDR3 protein sequence reads: CASSRRTGQDEQYF. The DNA sequence is given as TGTGCCAGCAGTCGCCGGACAGGGCAGGACGAGCAGTACTTC.